One sample yielded the 14 T cell receptor beta chains listed below, sequenced in a study of T-cell memory formation after mild COVID-19. TCRdb reprocessed the 5' RACE reads via MiXCR and lists one record per CDR3 protein. The data hold hundreds of thousands of distinct CDR3 sequences, with roughly 18% observed a single time. Sequenced sample: PBMCs or a T cell subset sorted from them (not recorded which). Source of these receptors: an adult woman who had mild COVID-19 (a few samples of this study predate the infection). Cell type and time point are not known.

This clonotype was seen a few times. This rearrangement joins TRBV19 to TRBJ2-3; 12 bases are a match to TRBD2. Germline lookup yields CDR1 LNHDA and CDR2 SQIVND (reference sequence). This CDR3 spans 16 amino acids. V was clipped by 8 bases and J by 4 bases; unmatched bases: 10. The DNA for the CDR3 is TGTGCCAGTCAACCTAGCGGGAGGGCCTGGGCAGATACGCAGTATTTT. Protein product: CASQPSGRAWADTQYF.

This chain links TRBV18 with TRBJ2-7; maybe TRBD2 (6 bases). The CDR3 spans 13 residues. Between the trimmed V and J ends, which lost 8 bases and 3 bases, there was a span of 14 bases. The V gene's germline CDR1 is KGHSH and CDR2 LQKENI. DNA for the CDR3: TGTGCCAGCAGGCGACAGACTAGCTACGAGCAGTACTTC. It encodes CASRRQTSYEQYF. The full variable domain, its missing parts supplied by reference TRBV18 and TRBJ2-7, is NAGVMQNPRHLVRRRGQEARLRCSPMKGHSHVYWYRQLPEEGLKFMVYLQKENIIDESGMPKERFSAEFPKEGPSILRIQQVVRGDSAAYFCASRRQTSYEQYFGPGTRLTVT.

The CDR3 nucleotides read TGTGCCAGCAGCCCAAGTCCCGGGACAGGGGTAGCGGGGGAGCTGTTTTTT. Translated, it gives CASSPSPGTGVAGELFF. The chain carries TRBV7-6 and TRBJ2-2, with 10 positions matching TRBD1. This CDR3 is 17 amino acids long. With 5 bases clipped from V and 8 bases from J, the junction kept 14 bases outside the gene matches. Germline V CDR1 and CDR2: SGHVS, FNYEAQ.

In this sample, this clonotype turned up a few times. The chain recombines TRBV5-1 with TRBJ2-1, with no clear D. V lost 3 bases and J 4 bases, leaving 11 bases between the germline ends. Germline lookup yields CDR1 SGHRS and CDR2 YFSETQ. CDR3 size: 14 residues. The CDR3 reads CASSSQSVYNEQFF. The CDR3, as DNA: TGCGCCAGCAGCTCTCAATCGGTATACAATGAGCAGTTCTTC.

This chain links TRBV6-2 or TRBV6-3 with TRBJ2-2, with D tentatively TRBD2 (5 bases). The germline gives CDR1 MNHEY, CDR2 SVGEGT. The V end lost 0 bases, the J end lost 0 bases, and 11 bases lay between the germline ends. The CDR3 consists of 17 residues. CDR3 nucleotides: TGTGCCAGCAGTTACTCCGCAGCGGATTCGAACACCGGGGAGCTGTTTTTT. The encoded protein is CASSYSAADSNTGELFF.

As for this clonotype: An end of the junction differs from the germline gene, which may be a read error. The chain has TRBV2 and TRBJ2-7; 12 positions agree with TRBD1. There are 13 residues in the CDR3. Germline V CDR1 and CDR2: SNHLY, FYNNEI. CDR3 coding DNA: TGTGCCAGCAGGACCGGGACAGGGGGCGGAATGAACTTC. Its translation: CASRTGTGGGMNF.

This chain connects TRBV20-1 to TRBJ2-7; TRBD1 agrees at 9 bases. The ends lost 5 bases at V and 3 bases at J; junction bases unmatched: 11. The CDR3 runs 15 residues. In germline, CDR1 is DFQATT, CDR2 SNEGSKA (reference sequence). CDR3 region: CSADPGTGILYEQYF. The CDR3 nucleotides read TGCAGTGCTGATCCCGGGACAGGGATCCTCTACGAGCAGTACTTC.

The genes are TRBV18 and TRBJ1-1; possibly TRBD1 for D (5 bases). Germline CDR1 KGHSH, CDR2 LQKENI. The V end was cut by 3 bases, the J end by 11 bases, with 13 bases between. The CDR3 is made up of 12 amino acids. The CDR3, as DNA: TGTGCCAGCTCACCCGTGCGCGAGGGGGCTTTCTTT. Its translation is CASSPVREGAFF.

The rearrangement links TRBV12-3 or TRBV12-4 to TRBJ1-5; D unclear. There are 13 residues in the CDR3. With 6 bases removed from V and 2 bases from J, the gap between germline ends came to 8 bases. CDR3 loop: CASRPGGNQPQHF. As DNA, the CDR3 is TGTGCCAGCAGACCCGGGGGCAATCAGCCCCAGCATTTT.

The chain has TRBV29-1 and TRBJ2-3; D is perhaps TRBD2 (5 bases). The CDR3 covers 16 residues. The V gene's germline CDR1 is SQVTM and CDR2 ANQGSEA. The V gene lost 0 bases and the J gene lost 4 bases, with 17 bases spanning the gap. This chain's CDR3 is CSVEDGLQTPPDTQYF. In DNA form, the CDR3 reads TGCAGCGTTGAAGACGGACTTCAGACCCCCCCAGATACGCAGTATTTT.

The V and J genes are TRBV5-1 and TRBJ2-5; TRBD2 might be the D (6 bases). This CDR3 comprises 14 residues. From germline, CDR1 is SGHRS and CDR2 YFSETQ. The V and J ends lost 6 bases and 2 bases respectively, with 14 bases between them. As DNA, the CDR3 is TGCGCCAGCAATGAGGGAGGCCCACAAGAGACCCAGTACTTC. This sequence encodes CASNEGGPQETQYF.

This clonotype has a handful of counts. This sequence joins TRBV7-3 and TRBJ2-2; 7 bases line up with TRBD1. J gave up 3 bases and V 4 bases, and 2 bases lay outside the gene matches. In germline, CDR1 is SGHTA, CDR2 FQGTGA. CDR3 length: 14 amino acids. Written as DNA, the CDR3 is TGTGCCAGCAGCTGGGACAGCTACACCGGGGAGCTGTTTTTT. Residues: CASSWDSYTGELFF.

This clonotype has just a few counts. CDR3 sequence: CASSPPGRVVQTEAFF. The CDR3 DNA reads TGTGCCAGCAGCCCTCCTGGTAGGGTTGTTCAAACTGAAGCTTTCTTT. The chain couples TRBV7-9 to TRBJ1-1, with unresolved D. The ends were cut back, 5 bases at V and 5 bases at J, with 21 bases in the middle. The CDR3 extends over 16 amino acids. Germline assignment: CDR1 SEHNR and CDR2 FQNEAQ (reference sequence).

This clonotype was observed a handful of times. This chain joins TRBV4-2 and TRBJ2-7; 9 bases are shared with TRBD2. Germline CDR1 and CDR2: LGHNA and YNFKEQ. V was clipped by 5 bases and J by 4 bases; unmatched bases: 9. This CDR3 has 15 residues. CDR3 in DNA: TGTGCCAGCAGCTATACCGGGACTAGCAGTTACGAGCAGTACTTC. As protein: CASSYTGTSSYEQYF.